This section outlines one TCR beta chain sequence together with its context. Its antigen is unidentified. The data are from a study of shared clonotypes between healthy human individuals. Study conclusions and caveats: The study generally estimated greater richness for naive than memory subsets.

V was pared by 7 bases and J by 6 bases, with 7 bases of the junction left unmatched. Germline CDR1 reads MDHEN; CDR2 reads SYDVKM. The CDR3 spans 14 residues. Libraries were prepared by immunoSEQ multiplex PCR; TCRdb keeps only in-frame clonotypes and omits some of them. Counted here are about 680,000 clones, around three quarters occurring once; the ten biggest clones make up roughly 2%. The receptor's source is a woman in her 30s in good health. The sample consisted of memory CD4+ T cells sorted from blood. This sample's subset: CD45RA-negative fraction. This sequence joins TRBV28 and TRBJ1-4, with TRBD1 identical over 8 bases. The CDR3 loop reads CASTLTGDDEKLFF. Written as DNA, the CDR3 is TGTGCCAGCACCCTGACAGGGGATGATGAAAAACTGTTTTTT.